The present TCR beta chain was sequenced within a study of blood T cells in healthy people across ages. It was with a sample-barcoded 5' primer and a J-beta primer mix that a second PCR of about 6 to 12 cycles was run. Per sample, CDR3-containing paired-end reads numbered at least 2.5 million. Each CDR3 protein gets one entry after TCRdb re-called the 5' RACE reads with MiXCR. The sample carries about a million distinct CDR3 sequences, just over 50% recorded once. Germline assignment: CDR1 SNHLY and CDR2 FYNNEI. With 4 bases removed from V and 0 bases from J, the gap between germline ends came to 13 bases. This CDR3 has 15 residues. Each sample yielded at least 5.5 micrograms of PBMC total RNA. This clonotype was seen a few times.

The J gene is TRBJ2-7, the V gene TRBV2; D is uncertain. The clonotype originates from a woman aged 55-69 years in good health. Sample: blood. For the CDR3, the DNA is TGTGCCAGCAGTGCTACTTGGCTCCGCTCCTACGAGCAGTACTTC. As protein: CASSATWLRSYEQYF.